A single sample gave rise to the 11 T cell receptor beta chains below, sequenced in a study of OX40 agonist ivuxolimab in advanced cancers. Some clones are missing from TCRdb's copy, which holds only in-frame ones; the method was immunoSEQ multiplex PCR. The sample yields 65,000 to 80,000 clones, roughly 80% seen once. This specimen was CD4+ or CD8+ T cells sorted from blood, taken in a trial of the OX40 agonist ivuxolimab. These receptors were collected from an adult with an advanced solid tumor such as melanoma, head and neck, liver or kidney cancer.

The V gene is TRBV7-8, the J gene TRBJ2-5; possible D gene TRBD2, 5 bases. The germline V and J ends were trimmed by 2 bases and 4 bases, with 14 bases remaining between them. This CDR3 is 15 amino acids long. The germline V gene has CDR1 SGHVS and CDR2 FQNEAQ. This CDR3 is CASSLSPWAGETQYF. DNA of the CDR3: TGTGCCAGCAGCTTATCTCCGTGGGCGGGAGAGACCCAGTACTTC.

The chain couples TRBV28 to TRBJ2-1; D uncertain. The CDR3 totals 11 residues. Germline values: CDR1 MDHEN, CDR2 SYDVKM. Deletions cut 3 bases from V and 7 bases from J, with 4 bases between. The CDR3, as DNA: TGTGCCAGCAGTTTCAGGAATGAGCAGTTCTTC. This encodes CASSFRNEQFF. Based on the CDR3 plus reference TRBV28 and TRBJ2-1, the full variable domain is DVKVTQSSRYLVKRTGEKVFLECVQDMDHENMFWYRQDPGLGLRLIYFSYDVKMKEKGDIPEGYSVSREKKERFSLILESASTNQTSMYLCASSFRNEQFFGPGTRLTVL.

The rearrangement uses TRBV5-1 and TRBJ2-5; 8 bases are shared with TRBD1. In germline, CDR1 is SGHRS, CDR2 YFSETQ. The CDR3 is 15 amino acids. The ends lost 4 bases at V and 1 base at J; junction bases unmatched: 6. CDR3 region: CASSLQGGTQETQYF. CDR3 nucleotides: TGCGCCAGCAGCCTACAGGGGGGAACCCAAGAGACCCAGTACTTC.

The gene calls are TRBV19 and TRBJ1-5; D ambiguous. Germline V gives CDR1 LNHDA, CDR2 SQIVND (reference sequence). This CDR3 contains 12 residues. V lost 1 base, J lost 6 bases, and 4 bases lay in between. The DNA of the CDR3 is TGTGCCAGTAGTATAGGCAGTCAGCCCCAGCATTTT. Translated: CASSIGSQPQHF. The full variable domain, its missing parts supplied by reference TRBV19 and TRBJ1-5, is DGGITQSPKYLFRKEGQNVTLSCEQNLNHDAMYWYRQDPGQGLRLIYYSQIVNDFQKGDIAEGYSVSREKKESFPLTVTSAQKNPTAFYLCASSIGSQPQHFGDGTRLSIL.

J is TRBJ2-7 and V is TRBV28; 7 nucleotides agree with TRBD1. Germline V lookup: CDR1 MDHEN, CDR2 SYDVKM. J was trimmed by 1 base and V by 6 bases; bases with no gene match: 12. The CDR3 extends over 16 amino acids. CDR3 residues: CASSLGIWDSSYEQYF. DNA for the CDR3: TGTGCCAGCAGCCTCGGAATCTGGGACAGTTCCTACGAGCAGTACTTC.

J is TRBJ1-5 and V is TRBV5-5; no reliable D call. The V gene's germline CDR1 is SGHKS and CDR2 YYEKEE (reference sequence). V lost 1 base to trimming and J lost 4 bases, with 12 bases between them. The CDR3 is 15 amino acids. For the CDR3, the DNA is TGTGCCAGCAGCTTGACGCCAGGAATTAATCAGCCCCAGCATTTT. It is translated as CASSLTPGINQPQHF.

The chain employs TRBV23-1 and TRBJ1-4; D is uncertain. TRBV23-1 is identified as an open reading frame with a role that is uncertain. The CDR3 consists of 18 residues. Trimming cost V 1 base and J 4 bases, with 19 bases left between them. The CDR3 loop reads CASSQFEPHPQINEKLFF. CDR3 nucleotides: TGCGCCAGCAGTCAATTCGAACCACATCCACAGATTAATGAAAAACTGTTTTTT.

The V and J genes are TRBV10-3 and TRBJ2-7; 8 positions match TRBD1. V dropped 0 bases and J dropped 4; count of bases not matched to a gene: 5. Germline V gene sequence: CDR1 ENHRY, CDR2 SYGVKD. The CDR3 extends over 15 amino acids. As DNA, the CDR3 is TGTGCCATCAGTGAGTCCGGGACAGGAGAGTACGAGCAGTACTTC. This sequence encodes CAISESGTGEYEQYF.

The chain has TRBV5-4 and TRBJ2-5; 8 bases line up with TRBD2. Germline V lookup: CDR1 SGHNT, CDR2 YYREEE (reference sequence). The CDR3 is made up of 16 amino acids. With V trimmed by 2 bases and J by 5 bases, 11 bases remained unmatched. CDR3 sequence (DNA): TGTGCCAGCAGCTTCTTGTCGGGGGGGTCTGGGGAGACCCAGTACTTC. Its translation is CASSFLSGGSGETQYF.

This chain uses TRBV10-1 with TRBJ1-5, with D maybe TRBD1 (5 bases). CDR1 and CDR2 (germline): WNHNN, SYGVQD (reference sequence). V was cut by 6 bases and J by 5 bases, with 8 bases left in between. The CDR3 spans 12 residues. CDR3 loop: CASSKGDQPQHF. The CDR3 nucleotides are TGCGCCAGCAGCAAAGGGGATCAGCCCCAGCATTTT.

V is TRBV19 and J is TRBJ2-5; possibly TRBD2 for D (5 bases). Germline V gives CDR1 LNHDA, CDR2 SQIVND (reference sequence). V lost 3 bases and J lost 4, with 12 bases in between. The CDR3 is 14 residues long. The DNA for the CDR3 is TGTGCCAGTAGTATGCAGAGGGATGGAGAGACCCAGTACTTC. This translates into CASSMQRDGETQYF.